Listed below are T cell receptor beta chains from one sample, sequenced in a study of blood T cell repertoires in COVID-19. Data came from immunoSEQ multiplex PCR; TCRdb stores just in-frame clones and leaves some out. Of 250,000 to 350,000 clones in the sample, around 87% were seen once. Sample: peripheral blood. These receptors all stem from a woman in her forties or fifties who had recovered from COVID-19. CDR3s include the opening cysteine and the closing phenylalanine or tryptophan. D genes are given only for firm matches. Some rows have no size entry. The others give once, few or many, or a class for an expanded clone.

DNA: TGCGCCAGCAGCTATTCGACAGGGAGCCAAGAGACCCAGTACTTC
CDR3: CASSYSTGSQETQYF
D: TRBD1
size: -
J: TRBJ2-5
V: TRBV5-1

DNA: TGTGCCATCAGTGAGGGACACGTATATGACAATGAGCAGTTCTTC
CDR3: CAISEGHVYDNEQFF
D: -
size: -
J: TRBJ2-1
V: TRBV10-3

DNA: TGTGCCAGCAGTCAGGACACCGGGGAGCTGTTTTTT
CDR3: CASSQDTGELFF
D: -
size: once
J: TRBJ2-2
V: TRBV2

DNA: TGCGCCAGCAGCTTTTTTTCTACTAACTATGGCTACACCTTC
CDR3: CASSFFSTNYGYTF
D: -
size: -
J: TRBJ1-2
V: TRBV5-1

DNA: TGTGCCAGCAGCTTCAATAGAGGGCGGTATGGCTACACCTTC
CDR3: CASSFNRGRYGYTF
D: -
size: few
J: TRBJ1-2
V: TRBV5-6

DNA: TGTGCCAGCAGTACCGGGGGACAGCAACACTACGAGCAGTACTTC
CDR3: CASSTGGQQHYEQYF
D: -
size: -
J: TRBJ2-7
V: TRBV6-5

DNA: TGTGCCAGCAGCTTAGCCCCTAGCGGAGAGGGCTACGAGCAGTACTTC
CDR3: CASSLAPSGEGYEQYF
D: TRBD2
size: -
J: TRBJ2-7
V: TRBV11-2

DNA: TGTGCCAGCAGCTTGTGTAGGGAGACCGGGGAGCTGTTTTTT
CDR3: CASSLCRETGELFF
D: -
size: -
J: TRBJ2-2
V: TRBV7-4

DNA: TGTGCCAGTAGTGGGCCGGGGGGCGTCTATGGCTACACCTTC
CDR3: CASSGPGGVYGYTF
D: -
size: -
J: TRBJ1-2
V: TRBV19

DNA: TGCGCCAGCAGAGGGGGCGGGGATGGCTACACCTTC
CDR3: CASRGGGDGYTF
D: TRBD1
size: -
J: TRBJ1-2
V: TRBV5-1

DNA: TGCGCCAGCAGCCAAGATGTGGAGGGCCATGGCTACACCTTC
CDR3: CASSQDVEGHGYTF
D: -
size: -
J: TRBJ1-2
V: TRBV4-3

DNA: TGTGCCAGCAGCCAAGAAGCAAACGAAGCTTTCTTT
CDR3: CASSQEANEAFF
D: -
size: -
J: TRBJ1-1
V: TRBV3-1/TRBV3-2

DNA: TGTGCCAGCAGCCTCTACCCGGCGACTAGCGGGCGTAACATACAAGAGACCCAGTACTTC
CDR3: CASSLYPATSGRNIQETQYF
D: TRBD2
size: -
J: TRBJ2-5
V: TRBV11-3

DNA: TGTGCCAGCAGTTTGGCGGTAGGAGACGAGCAGTACTTC
CDR3: CASSLAVGDEQYF
D: -
size: -
J: TRBJ2-7
V: TRBV27

DNA: TGTGCCAGCAACCGGGACAGCTCTAACTATGGCTACACCTTC
CDR3: CASNRDSSNYGYTF
D: TRBD1
size: -
J: TRBJ1-2
V: TRBV9

DNA: TGCGCCAGCAGCGAAGGGGGGGACTATGGCTACACCTTC
CDR3: CASSEGGDYGYTF
D: -
size: -
J: TRBJ1-2
V: TRBV5-1

DNA: TGTGCCAGCACTACTCCCTCGAACACTGAAGCTTTCTTT
CDR3: CASTTPSNTEAFF
D: -
size: -
J: TRBJ1-1
V: TRBV28

DNA: TGCAGCGTCACGGGTTCTGGGGCCAACGTCCTGACTTTC
CDR3: CSVTGSGANVLTF
D: -
size: -
J: TRBJ2-6
V: TRBV29-1

DNA: TGTGCCAGCAGTGAAGGAGGTGAAAAACTGTTTTTT
CDR3: CASSEGGEKLFF
D: -
size: -
J: TRBJ1-4
V: TRBV2

DNA: TGTGCCAGCATGCGGGTCGATGAGCAGTTCTTC
CDR3: CASMRVDEQFF
D: -
size: -
J: TRBJ2-1
V: TRBV6-1

DNA: TGCAGCGTTGCACGGCAGGGGGCGCGCGGCACTGAAGCTTTCTTT
CDR3: CSVARQGARGTEAFF
D: TRBD1
size: -
J: TRBJ1-1
V: TRBV29-1

DNA: TGCGCCAGCAGCTTGGCAGGGCGGTCACCCCTCCACTTT
CDR3: CASSLAGRSPLHF
D: -
size: once
J: TRBJ1-6
V: TRBV5-1

DNA: TGTGCCAGCAGTTACCTCGGGAGCTCCTATAATTCACCCCTCCACTTT
CDR3: CASSYLGSSYNSPLHF
D: -
size: few
J: TRBJ1-6
V: TRBV6-5

DNA: TGTGCCATCACGGGCACAGGGAGTATGTATGGCTACACCTTC
CDR3: CAITGTGSMYGYTF
D: -
size: -
J: TRBJ1-2
V: TRBV10-3

DNA: TGTGCCAGCAGTTTCTCTGGGACATTGAACTACGAGCAGTACTTC
CDR3: CASSFSGTLNYEQYF
D: -
size: -
J: TRBJ2-7
V: TRBV27

DNA: TGTGCCAGCAGCCATAGACAGGGGTTACAAGAGACCCAGTACTTC
CDR3: CASSHRQGLQETQYF
D: TRBD1
size: -
J: TRBJ2-5
V: TRBV28

DNA: TGTGCCAGTAGTAACCCACTCTCCTCCTACGAGCAGTACTTC
CDR3: CASSNPLSSYEQYF
D: -
size: -
J: TRBJ2-7
V: TRBV19

DNA: TGTGCCAGCAGCCCGACTTCCTTGGGCGGGGAGCTGTTTTTT
CDR3: CASSPTSLGGELFF
D: -
size: -
J: TRBJ2-2
V: TRBV7-3

DNA: TGTGCCAGCAGCGAGGCGGGGGCAGCCTATGGCTACACCTTC
CDR3: CASSEAGAAYGYTF
D: -
size: -
J: TRBJ1-2
V: TRBV7-2

DNA: TGTGCCAGCAGCACGGAGGGGAATTCACCCCTCCACTTT
CDR3: CASSTEGNSPLHF
D: -
size: -
J: TRBJ1-6
V: TRBV7-9

DNA: TGTGCCAGCAGCTTTGGGGACAGGGGCAATAGCAATCAGCCCCAGCATTTT
CDR3: CASSFGDRGNSNQPQHF
D: TRBD1
size: -
J: TRBJ1-5
V: TRBV7-9

DNA: TGTGCCAGCAGGAGACAGGGGCCGTCTGAAGCTTTCTTT
CDR3: CASRRQGPSEAFF
D: TRBD1
size: -
J: TRBJ1-1
V: TRBV6-5

DNA: TGTGCCAGCAGCCAAGAAGTATTGGAGAGGCTGTATTACAATGAGCAGTTCTTC
CDR3: CASSQEVLERLYYNEQFF
D: -
size: few
J: TRBJ2-1
V: TRBV14

DNA: TGTGCCAGCAGCCGGAGGGACGGATCAGATACGCAGTATTTT
CDR3: CASSRRDGSDTQYF
D: -
size: -
J: TRBJ2-3
V: TRBV11-3

DNA: TGTGCCAGCAGCGGGAGCTCCTACGAGCAGTACTTC
CDR3: CASSGSSYEQYF
D: -
size: -
J: TRBJ2-7
V: TRBV6-5

DNA: TGTGCCAGCAGGATTACAGGGGTCACCATGAACACTGAAGCTTTCTTT
CDR3: CASRITGVTMNTEAFF
D: TRBD1
size: once
J: TRBJ1-1
V: TRBV7-2

DNA: TGTGCCATCAGTGAGAGGGCAGGGGCAGATACGCAGTATTTT
CDR3: CAISERAGADTQYF
D: -
size: -
J: TRBJ2-3
V: TRBV10-3

DNA: TGTGCCAGCAGCGTCCCGGGACAGGGGAACGAGCAGTACTTC
CDR3: CASSVPGQGNEQYF
D: TRBD1
size: -
J: TRBJ2-7
V: TRBV7-9

DNA: TGTGCCAGCAGAGTTGGACACCCCTATGGCTACACCTTC
CDR3: CASRVGHPYGYTF
D: -
size: -
J: TRBJ1-2
V: TRBV28

DNA: TGTGCCAGCAGTCCCCAGGGGATCGGCTCTGGGGCCAACGTCCTGACTTTC
CDR3: CASSPQGIGSGANVLTF
D: -
size: -
J: TRBJ2-6
V: TRBV2

DNA: TGCGCCAGCAGCCATTCGATCGGCAGGAAAATGAACACTGAAGCTTTCTTT
CDR3: CASSHSIGRKMNTEAFF
D: -
size: -
J: TRBJ1-1
V: TRBV4-1

DNA: TGTGCCAGCTCAGGTGTGAACACTAAAGCTTTCTTT
CDR3: CASSGVNTKAFF
D: -
size: few
J: TRBJ1-1
V: TRBV18

DNA: TGTGCCAGCAGCTTATCCTGGGGCCCCTTAGATACGCAGTATTTT
CDR3: CASSLSWGPLDTQYF
D: -
size: -
J: TRBJ2-3
V: TRBV7-8

DNA: TGTGCCAGTAGTATAATTCTAGCGGAGGGAGGGACCCAGTACTTC
CDR3: CASSIILAEGGTQYF
D: TRBD2
size: -
J: TRBJ2-5
V: TRBV19

DNA: TGTGCCAGCAGCTTGTTCGCAGGGGGCTCTGGCTACACCTTC
CDR3: CASSLFAGGSGYTF
D: TRBD1
size: -
J: TRBJ1-2
V: TRBV5-6

DNA: TGTGCCATCAGTCGCCGACAGGAAGGATTGAACACTGAAGCTTTCTTT
CDR3: CAISRRQEGLNTEAFF
D: -
size: -
J: TRBJ1-1
V: TRBV10-3

DNA: TGTGCCAGCAGTCTGGACAGGGAGGGTCAGCCCCAGCATTTT
CDR3: CASSLDREGQPQHF
D: TRBD1
size: once
J: TRBJ1-5
V: TRBV2

DNA: TGTGCCAGCAGAGGACAGGGTAAAACTGAAGCTTTCTTT
CDR3: CASRGQGKTEAFF
D: TRBD1
size: few
J: TRBJ1-1
V: TRBV25-1

DNA: TGTGCCACCAGAGCGGGATACGAGCAGTACTTC
CDR3: CATRAGYEQYF
D: TRBD2
size: -
J: TRBJ2-7
V: TRBV19

DNA: TGTGCCAGCAGCTGGGGAGGGGGAGAGACCCAGTACTTC
CDR3: CASSWGGGETQYF
D: -
size: -
J: TRBJ2-5
V: TRBV9

DNA: TGTGCCAGCAGTCCCCAGGAGAGGGCGTACGAGCAGTACTTC
CDR3: CASSPQERAYEQYF
D: -
size: once
J: TRBJ2-7
V: TRBV6-5

DNA: TGTGCCTGGAGTCCAGGGGGTCCGAACCAGCCCCAGCATTTT
CDR3: CAWSPGGPNQPQHF
D: TRBD1
size: -
J: TRBJ1-5
V: TRBV30

DNA: TGTGCCAGCAGCCAAGAGGACAGGGGAGGTGGCGAGCAGTACTTC
CDR3: CASSQEDRGGGEQYF
D: TRBD1
size: -
J: TRBJ2-7
V: TRBV4-2

DNA: TGTGCCAGCAGTCGTTCTTTCGGGACAGGGGTGTCGAGAGGGGCCAACGTCCTGACTTTC
CDR3: CASSRSFGTGVSRGANVLTF
D: TRBD1
size: -
J: TRBJ2-6
V: TRBV27

DNA: TGCAGCGGCCGACAGATGAACACTGAAGCTTTCTTT
CDR3: CSGRQMNTEAFF
D: -
size: -
J: TRBJ1-1
V: TRBV29-1